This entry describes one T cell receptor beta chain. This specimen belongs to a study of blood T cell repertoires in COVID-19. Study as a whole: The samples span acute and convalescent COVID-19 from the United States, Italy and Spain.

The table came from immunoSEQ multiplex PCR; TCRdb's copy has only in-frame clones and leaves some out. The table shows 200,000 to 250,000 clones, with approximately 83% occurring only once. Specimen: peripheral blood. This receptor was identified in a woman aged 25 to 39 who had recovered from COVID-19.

The CDR3 DNA sequence: TGTGCCAGCAGTTTTGACAGTGGCACCGGGGAGCTGTTTTTT. Translation gives CASSFDSGTGELFF. The rearrangement joins TRBV27 to TRBJ2-2, with TRBD1 as a possible D gene (5 bases). The germline V and J ends were trimmed by 3 bases and 4 bases, with 9 bases remaining between them. There are 14 residues in the CDR3. CDR1 MNHEY and CDR2 SMNVEV come from the germline V gene (reference sequence).